The T cell receptor beta chain under discussion was sequenced for a study of T cells after posttransplantation cyclophosphamide. Overall study results and limits: Blood and skin or GI T cell repertoires showed limited TRB overlap. Donor CD8+ memory clones often dominated recipient blood repertoires at later times. TRB clonality was highly associated with recipient CMV seropositivity and reactivation.

This CDR3 is built from 12 residues. Germline CDR1 reads MNHNS; CDR2 reads SASEGT. V was trimmed by 2 bases and J by 4 bases, leaving 5 bases between them. This clone was counted at least ten times. Its antigen is as yet unknown. Peripheral blood was collected from the related graft donor on the marrow donation day. Method: immunoSEQ multiplex PCR; TCRdb's copy keeps in-frame clones and lacks some. This sample comprises 20,000 to 30,000 clones, none seen once only. The rearrangement joins TRBV6-1 to TRBJ1-2; D is uncertain. Sequencing was done on a sample of PBMCs. The sequence derives from a woman aged 50 to 60 in good health, CMV-negative, and a related stem cell transplant donor. The DNA for the CDR3 is TGTGCCAGCAGTGAACCAGGCTATGGCTACACCTTC. Encoded protein: CASSEPGYGYTF.